This entry is about one TCR beta chain. Per the study methods: Amplified reference gene primers provided the basis for estimating nucleated cell counts. Assay: immunoSEQ multiplex PCR; the TCRdb copy retains only in-frame clones and omits some. D and trimming come from the DNA, and the V and J calls and clone size come from that table. The sample holds 200,000 to 250,000 clones; about three quarters are singletons and the top ten take 7.2%. The data originate from a study of blood T cell repertoires in COVID-19. Study background: The study drew acute and convalescent COVID-19 samples from the United States, Italy and Spain. PBMCs, B-cell-depleted T cells, or T cells provided the cDNA or gDNA that made up the material.

CDR1 is SEHNR, CDR2 FQNEAQ, per germline (reference sequence). V lost 1 base to trimming and J lost 4 bases, with 7 bases between them. This CDR3 has 13 residues. The TCR comes from a woman between 65 and 79 years old with acute or convalescent COVID-19. Sample: peripheral blood. The chain has TRBV7-9 and TRBJ2-5; tentative D call: TRBD1 (5 bases). CDR3 loop: CASSLGRVETQYF. CDR3 nucleotides: TGTGCCAGCAGCTTAGGCAGGGTAGAGACCCAGTACTTC.